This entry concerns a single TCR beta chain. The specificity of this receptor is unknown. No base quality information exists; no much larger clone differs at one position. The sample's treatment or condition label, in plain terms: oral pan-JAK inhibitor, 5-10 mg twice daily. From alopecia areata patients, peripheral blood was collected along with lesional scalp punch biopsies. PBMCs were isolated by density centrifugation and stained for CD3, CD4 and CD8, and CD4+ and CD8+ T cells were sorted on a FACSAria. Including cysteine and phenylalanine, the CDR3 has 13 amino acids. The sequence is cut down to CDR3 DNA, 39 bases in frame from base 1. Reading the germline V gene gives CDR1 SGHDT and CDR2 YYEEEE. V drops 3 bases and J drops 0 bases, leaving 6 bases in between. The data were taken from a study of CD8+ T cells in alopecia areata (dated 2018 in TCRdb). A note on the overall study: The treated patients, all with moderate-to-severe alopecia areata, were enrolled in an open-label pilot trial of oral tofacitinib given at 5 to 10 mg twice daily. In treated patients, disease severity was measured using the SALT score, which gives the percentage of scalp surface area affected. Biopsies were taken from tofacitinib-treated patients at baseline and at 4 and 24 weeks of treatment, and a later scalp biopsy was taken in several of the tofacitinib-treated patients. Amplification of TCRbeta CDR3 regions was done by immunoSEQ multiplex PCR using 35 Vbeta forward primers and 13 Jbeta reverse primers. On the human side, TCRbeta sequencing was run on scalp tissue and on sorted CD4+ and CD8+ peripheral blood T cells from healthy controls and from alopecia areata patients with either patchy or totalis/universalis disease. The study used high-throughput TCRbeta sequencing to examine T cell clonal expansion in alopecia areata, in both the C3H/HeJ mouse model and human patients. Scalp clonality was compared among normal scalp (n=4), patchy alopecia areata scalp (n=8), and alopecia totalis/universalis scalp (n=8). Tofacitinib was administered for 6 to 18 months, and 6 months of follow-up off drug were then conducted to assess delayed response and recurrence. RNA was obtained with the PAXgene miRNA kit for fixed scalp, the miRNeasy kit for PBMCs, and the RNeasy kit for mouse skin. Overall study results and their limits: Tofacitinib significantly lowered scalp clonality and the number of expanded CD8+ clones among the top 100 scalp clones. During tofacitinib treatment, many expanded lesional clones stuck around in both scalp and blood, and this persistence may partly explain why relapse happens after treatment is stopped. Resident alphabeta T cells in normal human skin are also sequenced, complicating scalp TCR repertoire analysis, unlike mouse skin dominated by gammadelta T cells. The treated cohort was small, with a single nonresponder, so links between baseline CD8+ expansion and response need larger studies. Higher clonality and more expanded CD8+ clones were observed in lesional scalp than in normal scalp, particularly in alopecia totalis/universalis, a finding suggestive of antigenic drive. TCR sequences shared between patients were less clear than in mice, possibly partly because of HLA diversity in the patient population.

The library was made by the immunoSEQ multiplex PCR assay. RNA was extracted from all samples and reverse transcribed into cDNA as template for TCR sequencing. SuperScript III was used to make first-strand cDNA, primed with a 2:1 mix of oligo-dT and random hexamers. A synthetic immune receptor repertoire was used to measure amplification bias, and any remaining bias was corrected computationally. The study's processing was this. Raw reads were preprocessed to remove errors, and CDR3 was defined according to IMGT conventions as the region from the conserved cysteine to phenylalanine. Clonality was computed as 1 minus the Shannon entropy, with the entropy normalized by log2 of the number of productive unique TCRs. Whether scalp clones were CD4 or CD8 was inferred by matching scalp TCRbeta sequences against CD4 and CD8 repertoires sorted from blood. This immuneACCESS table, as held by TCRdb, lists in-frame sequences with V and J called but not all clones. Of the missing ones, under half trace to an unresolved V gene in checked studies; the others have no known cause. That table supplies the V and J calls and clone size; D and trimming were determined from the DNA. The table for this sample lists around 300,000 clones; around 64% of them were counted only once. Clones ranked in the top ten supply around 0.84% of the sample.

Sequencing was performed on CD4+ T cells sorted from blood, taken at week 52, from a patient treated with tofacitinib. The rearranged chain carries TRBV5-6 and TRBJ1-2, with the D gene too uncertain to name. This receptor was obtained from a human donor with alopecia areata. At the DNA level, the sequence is TGTGCCAGCAGCTCGGGATCTAACTATGGCTACACCTTC. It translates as CASSSGSNYGYTF.